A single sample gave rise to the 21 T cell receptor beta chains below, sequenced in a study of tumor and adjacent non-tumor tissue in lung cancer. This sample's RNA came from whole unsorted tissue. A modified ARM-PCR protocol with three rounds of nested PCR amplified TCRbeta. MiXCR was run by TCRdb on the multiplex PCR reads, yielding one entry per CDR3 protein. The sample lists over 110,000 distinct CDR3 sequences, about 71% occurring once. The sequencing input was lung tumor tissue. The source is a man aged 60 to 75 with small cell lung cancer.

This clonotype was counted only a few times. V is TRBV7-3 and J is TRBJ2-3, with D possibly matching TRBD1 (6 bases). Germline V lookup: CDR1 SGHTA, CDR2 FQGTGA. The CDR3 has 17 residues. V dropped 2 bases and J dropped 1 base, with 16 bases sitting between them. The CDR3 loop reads CASSLGQITWGTDTQYF. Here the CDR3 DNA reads TGTGCCAGCAGCTTAGGACAGATCACTTGGGGCACAGATACGCAGTATTTT.

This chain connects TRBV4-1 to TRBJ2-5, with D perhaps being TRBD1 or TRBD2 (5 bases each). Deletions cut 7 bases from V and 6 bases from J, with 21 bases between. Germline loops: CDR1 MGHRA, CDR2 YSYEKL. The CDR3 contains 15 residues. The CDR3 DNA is TGCGCCAGCAACCTATCCTGGGAGAGGGGAAAGACCCAGTACTTC. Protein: CASNLSWERGKTQYF.

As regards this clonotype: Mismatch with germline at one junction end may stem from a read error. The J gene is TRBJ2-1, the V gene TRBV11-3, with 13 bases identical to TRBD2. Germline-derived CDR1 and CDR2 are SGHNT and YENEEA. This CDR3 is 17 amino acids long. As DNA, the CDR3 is TGTGCCAGCAGCTCGGGACTAGCGGGATGGCTCTACAACGAGCAGTTCTTC. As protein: CASSSGLAGWLYNEQFF.

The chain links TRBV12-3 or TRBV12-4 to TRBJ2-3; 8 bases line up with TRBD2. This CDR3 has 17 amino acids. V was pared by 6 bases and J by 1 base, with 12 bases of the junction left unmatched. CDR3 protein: CASSGLGLAGGTDTQYF. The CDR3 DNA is TGTGCCAGCAGCGGGCTTGGACTAGCTGGCGGCACAGATACGCAGTATTTT.

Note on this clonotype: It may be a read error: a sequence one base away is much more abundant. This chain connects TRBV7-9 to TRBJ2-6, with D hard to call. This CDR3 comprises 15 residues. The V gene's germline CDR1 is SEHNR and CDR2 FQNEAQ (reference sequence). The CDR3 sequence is CTSSLEVSGANVLTF. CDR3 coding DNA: TGTACCAGCAGCTTAGAGGTCTCTGGGGCCAACGTCCTGACTTTC. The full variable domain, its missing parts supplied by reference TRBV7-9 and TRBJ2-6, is DTGVSQNPRHKITKRGQNVTFRCDPISEHNRLYWYRQTLGQGPEFLTYFQNEAQLEKSRLLSDRFSAERPKGSFSTLEIQRTEQGDSAMYLCTSSLEVSGANVLTFGAGSRLTVL.

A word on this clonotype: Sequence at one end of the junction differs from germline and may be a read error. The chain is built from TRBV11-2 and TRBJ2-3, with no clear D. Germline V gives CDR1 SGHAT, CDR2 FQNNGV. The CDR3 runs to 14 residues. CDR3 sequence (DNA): TGTGCCTGCAGCTTAGATTTTCTCAGTGAAGCGCATTATTTC. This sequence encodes CACSLDFLSEAHYF.

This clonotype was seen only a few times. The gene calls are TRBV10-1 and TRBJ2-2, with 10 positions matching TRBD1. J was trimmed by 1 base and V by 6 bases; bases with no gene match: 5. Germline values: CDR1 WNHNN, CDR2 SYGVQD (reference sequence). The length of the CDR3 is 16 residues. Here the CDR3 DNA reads TGCGCCAGCAGCCCACGGGACAGGGGGAACACCGGGGAGCTGTTTTTT. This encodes CASSPRDRGNTGELFF.

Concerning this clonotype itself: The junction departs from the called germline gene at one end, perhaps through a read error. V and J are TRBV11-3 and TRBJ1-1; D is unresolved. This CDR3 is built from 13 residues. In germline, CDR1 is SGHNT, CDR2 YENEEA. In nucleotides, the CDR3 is TGTGCCAGCAGTTTAGAGGGTGGAAGTGAAGCTTTCTTT. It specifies CASSLEGGSEAFF. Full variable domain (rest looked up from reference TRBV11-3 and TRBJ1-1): EAGVVQSPRYKIIEKKQPVAFWCNPISGHNTLYWYLQNLGQGPELLIRYENEEAVDDSQLPKDRFSAERLKGVDSTLKIQPAELGDSAVYLCASSLEGGSEAFFGQGTRLTVV.

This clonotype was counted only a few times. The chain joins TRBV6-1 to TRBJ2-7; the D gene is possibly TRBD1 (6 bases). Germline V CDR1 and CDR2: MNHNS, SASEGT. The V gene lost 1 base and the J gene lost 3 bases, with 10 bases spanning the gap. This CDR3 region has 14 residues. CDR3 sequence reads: CASSEETRGYEQYV. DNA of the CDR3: TGTGCCAGCAGTGAAGAGACCAGGGGCTACGAGCAGTACGTC.

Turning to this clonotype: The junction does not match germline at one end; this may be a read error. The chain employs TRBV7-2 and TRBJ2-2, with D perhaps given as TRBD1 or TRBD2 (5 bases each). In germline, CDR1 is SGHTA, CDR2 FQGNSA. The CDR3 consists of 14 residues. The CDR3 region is CASSSLLGAGELFF. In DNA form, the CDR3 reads TGTGCCAGCAGCTCTCTATTAGGGGCCGGGGAGCTGTTTTTC.

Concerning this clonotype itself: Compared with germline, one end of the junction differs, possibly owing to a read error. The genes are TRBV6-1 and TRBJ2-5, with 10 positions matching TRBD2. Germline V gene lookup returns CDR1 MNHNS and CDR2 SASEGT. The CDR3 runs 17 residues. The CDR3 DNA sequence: TGTGTCAGCAGTGTCCGGTTACCGAGACTAGCGGGAGAGACCCAGTACTTC. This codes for CVSSVRLPRLAGETQYF.

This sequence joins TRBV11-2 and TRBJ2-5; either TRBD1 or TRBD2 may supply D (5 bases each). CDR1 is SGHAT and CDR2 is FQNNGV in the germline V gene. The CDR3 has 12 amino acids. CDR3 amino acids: CDGSVTGTQEYF. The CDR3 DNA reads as TGTGACGGCAGTGTAACCGGGACCCAAGAATACTTC. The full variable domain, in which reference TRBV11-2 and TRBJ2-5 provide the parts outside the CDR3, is EAGVAQSPRYKIIEKRQSVAFWCNPISGHATLYWYQQILGQGPKLLIQFQNNGVVDDSQLPKDRFSAERLKGVDSTLKIQPAKLEDSAVYLCDGSVTGTQEYFGPGTRLLVL.

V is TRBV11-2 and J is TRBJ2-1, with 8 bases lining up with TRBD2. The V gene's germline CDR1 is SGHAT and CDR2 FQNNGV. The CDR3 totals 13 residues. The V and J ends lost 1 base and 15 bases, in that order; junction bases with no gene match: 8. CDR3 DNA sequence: TGTGCCAGCAGCTTAGGGCTAGCGGGTGCGGTGTTCTTC. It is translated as CASSLGLAGAVFF.

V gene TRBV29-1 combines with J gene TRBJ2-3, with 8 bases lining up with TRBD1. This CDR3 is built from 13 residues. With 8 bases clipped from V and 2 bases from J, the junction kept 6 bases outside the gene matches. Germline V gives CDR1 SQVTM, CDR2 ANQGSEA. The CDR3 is CSSRTGNTDTQYF. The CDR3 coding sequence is TGCAGCTCCCGGACAGGGAACACAGATACGCAGTATTTT.

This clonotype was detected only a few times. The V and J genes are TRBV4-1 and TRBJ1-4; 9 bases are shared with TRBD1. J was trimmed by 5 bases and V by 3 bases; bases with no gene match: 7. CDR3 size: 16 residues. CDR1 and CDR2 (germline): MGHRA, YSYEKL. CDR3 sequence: CASSQGAGTGNEKLFF. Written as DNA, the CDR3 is TGCGCCAGCAGCCAGGGCGCCGGGACAGGGAATGAAAAACTGTTTTTT.

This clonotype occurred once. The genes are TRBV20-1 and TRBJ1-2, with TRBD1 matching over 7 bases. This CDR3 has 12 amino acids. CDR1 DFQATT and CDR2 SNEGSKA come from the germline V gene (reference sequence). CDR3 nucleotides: TGCAGAGCACCGGGACAGACTTATGGCTACACCTTC. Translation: CRAPGQTYGYTF.

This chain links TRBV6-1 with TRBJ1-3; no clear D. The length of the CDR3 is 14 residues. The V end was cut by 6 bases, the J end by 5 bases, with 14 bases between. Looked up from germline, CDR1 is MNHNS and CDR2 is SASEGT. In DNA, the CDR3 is TGTGCCAGCAGACTGGACTTCGGGAGAAACACCATATATTTT. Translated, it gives CASRLDFGRNTIYF.

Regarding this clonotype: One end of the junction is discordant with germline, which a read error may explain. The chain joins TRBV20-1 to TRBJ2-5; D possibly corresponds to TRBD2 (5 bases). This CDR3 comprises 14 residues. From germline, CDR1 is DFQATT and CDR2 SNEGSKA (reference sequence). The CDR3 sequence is CSVRGRWEKETKYF. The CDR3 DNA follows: TGCAGTGTTAGAGGGCGGTGGGAGAAGGAGACCAAGTACTTC.

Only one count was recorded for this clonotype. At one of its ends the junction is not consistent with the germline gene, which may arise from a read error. The CDR3 DNA reads as TGCGGTGCTACGGTAGCGGGACGGGGAGCCAAAAACATTCAGTACTTC. Its translation is CGATVAGRGAKNIQYF. The rearrangement links TRBV20-1 to TRBJ2-4; 8 bases align to TRBD2. The CDR3 extends over 16 amino acids. Germline CDR1 reads DFQATT; CDR2 reads SNEGSKA (reference sequence).

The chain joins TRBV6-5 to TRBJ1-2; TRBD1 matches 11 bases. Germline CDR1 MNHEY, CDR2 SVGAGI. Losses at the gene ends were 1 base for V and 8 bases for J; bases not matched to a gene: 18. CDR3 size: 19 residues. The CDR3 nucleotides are TGTGCCAGCAGTTACTTTGGACAGGGGGCGCCTCCCCCCTTGTGGGGCTACACCTTC. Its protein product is CASSYFGQGAPPPLWGYTF.

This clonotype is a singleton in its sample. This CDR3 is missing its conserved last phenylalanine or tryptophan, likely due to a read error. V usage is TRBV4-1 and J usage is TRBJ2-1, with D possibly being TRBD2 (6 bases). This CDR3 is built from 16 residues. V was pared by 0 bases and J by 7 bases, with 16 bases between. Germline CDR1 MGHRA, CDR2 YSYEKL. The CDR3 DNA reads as TGCGCCAGCAGCCAAGAGGTCCAGCGGAGGGTAAATGAGCAGTTCTCC. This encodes CASSQEVQRRVNEQFS.